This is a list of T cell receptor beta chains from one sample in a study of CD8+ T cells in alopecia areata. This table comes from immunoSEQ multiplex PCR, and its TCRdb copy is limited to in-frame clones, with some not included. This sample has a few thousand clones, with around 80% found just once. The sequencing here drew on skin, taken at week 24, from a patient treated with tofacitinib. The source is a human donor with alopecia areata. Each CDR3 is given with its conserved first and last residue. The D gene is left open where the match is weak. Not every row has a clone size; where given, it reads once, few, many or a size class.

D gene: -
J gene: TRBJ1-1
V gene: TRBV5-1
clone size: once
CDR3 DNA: TGCGCCAGCAGCCCCCAAGGACAGACTATGAACACTGAAGCTTTCTTT
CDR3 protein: CASSPQGQTMNTEAFF

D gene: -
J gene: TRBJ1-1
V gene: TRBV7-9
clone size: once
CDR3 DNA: TGTGCCAGCAGCTTAGTTGACTTTAACACTGAAGCTTTCTTT
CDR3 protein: CASSLVDFNTEAFF

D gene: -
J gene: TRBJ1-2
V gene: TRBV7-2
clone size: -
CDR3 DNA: TGTGCCAGCAGCTTAGAGGCAGGGAGCTATGGCTACACCTTC
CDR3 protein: CASSLEAGSYGYTF

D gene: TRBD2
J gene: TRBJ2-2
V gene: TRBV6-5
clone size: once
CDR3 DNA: TGTGCCAGCAGACTAGCGGGCTACACCGGGGAGCTGTTTTTT
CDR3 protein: CASRLAGYTGELFF

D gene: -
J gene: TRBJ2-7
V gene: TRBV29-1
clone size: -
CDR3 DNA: TGCAGCGTTGAGACGGTGTCCTACGAGCAGTACTTC
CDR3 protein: CSVETVSYEQYF

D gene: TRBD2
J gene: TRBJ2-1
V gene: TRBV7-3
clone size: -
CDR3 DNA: TGTGCCAGCAGTCGTAAAGGGCTAGCGGGGGACTACAATGAGCAGTTCTTC
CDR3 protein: CASSRKGLAGDYNEQFF

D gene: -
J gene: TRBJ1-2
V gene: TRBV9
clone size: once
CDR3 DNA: TGTGCCAGCAGCACCTCTGGTTGGGGCAAATCTGGGCCGAACTATGGCTACACCTTC
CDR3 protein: CASSTSGWGKSGPNYGYTF

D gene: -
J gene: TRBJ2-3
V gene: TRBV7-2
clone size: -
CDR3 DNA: TGTGCCAGCCCCGGGGATCGGGCTACGCAGTATTTT
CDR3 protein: CASPGDRATQYF

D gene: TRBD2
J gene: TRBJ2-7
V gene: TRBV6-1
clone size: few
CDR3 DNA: TGTGCCAGCAGTCTATCACTAGCGGGGGGGGACGAGCAGTACTTC
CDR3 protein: CASSLSLAGGDEQYF

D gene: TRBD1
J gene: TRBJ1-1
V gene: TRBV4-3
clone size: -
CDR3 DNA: TGCGCCAGCAGCCAATTTTCCGAGGGGGCGCGGACTGAAGCTTTCTTT
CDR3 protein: CASSQFSEGARTEAFF

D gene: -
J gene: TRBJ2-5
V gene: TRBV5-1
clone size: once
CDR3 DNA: TGCGCCAGCAGTACAAATGTGGAGACCCAGTACTTC
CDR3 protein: CASSTNVETQYF

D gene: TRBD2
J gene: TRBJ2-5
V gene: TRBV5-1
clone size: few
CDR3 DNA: TGCGCCAGCAGCCTACTAGCGGGCCAAGAGACCCAGTACTTC
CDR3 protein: CASSLLAGQETQYF

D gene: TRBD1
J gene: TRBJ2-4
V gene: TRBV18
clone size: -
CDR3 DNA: TGTGCCAGCTCACCACAGGGACAGGAAAACATTCAGTACTTC
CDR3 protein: CASSPQGQENIQYF

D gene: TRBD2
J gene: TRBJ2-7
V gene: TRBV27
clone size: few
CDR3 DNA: TGTGCCAGCAGTATCTCGGGGGGGCGTGGAGAGCAGTACTTC
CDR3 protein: CASSISGGRGEQYF

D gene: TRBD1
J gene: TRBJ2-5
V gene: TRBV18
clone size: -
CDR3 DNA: TGTGCCAGCTCACCAGAGGCCAGGGGGCTTGAGCAGTACTTC
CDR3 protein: CASSPEARGLEQYF

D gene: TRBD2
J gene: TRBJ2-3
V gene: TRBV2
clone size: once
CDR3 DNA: TGTGCCAGCAGTAAAGGACTAGCGGACACAGATACGCAGTATTTT
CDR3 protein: CASSKGLADTDTQYF

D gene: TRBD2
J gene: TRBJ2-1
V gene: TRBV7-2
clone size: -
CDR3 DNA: TGTGCCAGCAGACGTGGACTAGCGGGGGGTTCAGTCTACAATGAGCAGTTCTTC
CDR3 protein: CASRRGLAGGSVYNEQFF

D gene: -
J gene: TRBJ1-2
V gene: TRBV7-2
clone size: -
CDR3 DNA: TGTGCCAGCAGCTCCCGGGGGAAAGGTGGCTACACCTTC
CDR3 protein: CASSSRGKGGYTF

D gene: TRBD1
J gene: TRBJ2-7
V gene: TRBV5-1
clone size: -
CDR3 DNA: TGCGCCAGCAGCCGGGACAGATACGAGCAGTACTTC
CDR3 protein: CASSRDRYEQYF

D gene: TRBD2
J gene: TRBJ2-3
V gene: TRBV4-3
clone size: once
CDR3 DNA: TGCGCCAGCAGTGGCGGGGGGTTCACAGATACGCAGTATTTT
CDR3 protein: CASSGGGFTDTQYF

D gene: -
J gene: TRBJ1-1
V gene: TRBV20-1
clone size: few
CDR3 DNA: TGCAGTGCCCAAGACAATCCGCAAGCTTTCTTT
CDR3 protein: CSAQDNPQAFF

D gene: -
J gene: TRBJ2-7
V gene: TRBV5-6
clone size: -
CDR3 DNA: TGTGCCAGCAGCTTCCGGGACAACAAATACGAGCAGTACTTC
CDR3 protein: CASSFRDNKYEQYF

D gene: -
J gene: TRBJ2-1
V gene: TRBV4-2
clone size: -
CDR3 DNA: TGTGCCAGCAGCCAAGTAGGCGGGGGCGGGAACAATGAGCAGTTCTTC
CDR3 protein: CASSQVGGGGNNEQFF

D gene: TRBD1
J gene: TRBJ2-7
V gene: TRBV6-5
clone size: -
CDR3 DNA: TGTGCCAGCAGCCAAGGACAGGTTTACTCCTACGAGCAGTACTTC
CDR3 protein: CASSQGQVYSYEQYF

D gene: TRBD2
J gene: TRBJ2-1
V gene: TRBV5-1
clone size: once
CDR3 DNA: TGCGCCAGTGCGGTAGCGGGGCTAGAGAGGCAGTTCTTC
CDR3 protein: CASAVAGLERQFF

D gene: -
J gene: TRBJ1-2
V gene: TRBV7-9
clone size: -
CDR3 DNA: TGTGCCAGCAGCCCGCGCCGGACAACCCGGAACTATGGCTACACCTTC
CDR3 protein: CASSPRRTTRNYGYTF

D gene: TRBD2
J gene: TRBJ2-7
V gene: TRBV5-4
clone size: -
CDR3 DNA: TGTGCCAGCAGTGGCGGGGGGAGGGTTGTCGAGCAGTACTTC
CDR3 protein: CASSGGGRVVEQYF

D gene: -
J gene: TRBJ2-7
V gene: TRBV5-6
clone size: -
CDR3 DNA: TGTGCCAGCAGCCGCAGATTACGAGAGCAGTACTTC
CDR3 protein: CASSRRLREQYF

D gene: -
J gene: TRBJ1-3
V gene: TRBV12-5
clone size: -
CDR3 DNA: TGTGCTAGTGGCGCCTATTACTCTGGAAACACCATATATTTT
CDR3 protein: CASGAYYSGNTIYF

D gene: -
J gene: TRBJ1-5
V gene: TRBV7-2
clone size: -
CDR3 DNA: TGTGCCAGCAGCTTAGGACAGGATCAGCCCCAGCATTTT
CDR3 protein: CASSLGQDQPQHF

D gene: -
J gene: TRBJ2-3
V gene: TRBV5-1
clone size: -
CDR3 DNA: TGCGCCAGCAGACCCGCGGCGGGACACACAGATACGCAGTATTTT
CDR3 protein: CASRPAAGHTDTQYF

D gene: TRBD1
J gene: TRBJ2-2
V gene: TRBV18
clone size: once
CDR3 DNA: TGTGCCAGCTCACCACCGACAGGGGGGAACACCGGGGAGCTGTTTTTT
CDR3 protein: CASSPPTGGNTGELFF

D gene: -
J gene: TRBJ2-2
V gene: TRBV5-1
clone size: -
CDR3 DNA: TGCGCCAGCAGTTTGCGGGACACCGGGGAGCTGTTTTTT
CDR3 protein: CASSLRDTGELFF

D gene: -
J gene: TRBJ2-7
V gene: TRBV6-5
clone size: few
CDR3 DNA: TGTGCCAGCAGTTACGAGGGGTCCTCCTACGAGCAGTACTTC
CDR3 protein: CASSYEGSSYEQYF

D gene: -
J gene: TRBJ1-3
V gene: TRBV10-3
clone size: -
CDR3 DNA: TGTGCCATCAGTGGCCGGTTTCGGAGGTCTGGAAACACCATATATTTT
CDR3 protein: CAISGRFRRSGNTIYF

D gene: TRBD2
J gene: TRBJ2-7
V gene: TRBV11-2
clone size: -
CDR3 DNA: TGTGCCAGCAGAACCAGCGGGGGCTCCTACGAGCAGTACTTC
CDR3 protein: CASRTSGGSYEQYF

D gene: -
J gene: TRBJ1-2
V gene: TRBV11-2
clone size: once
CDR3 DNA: TGTGCCAGCAGCGATCGTACAGGGTATAGTGGCTACACCTTC
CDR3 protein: CASSDRTGYSGYTF

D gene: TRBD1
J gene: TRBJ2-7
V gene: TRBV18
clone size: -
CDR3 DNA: TGTGCCAGCTCGGGGGACAGCGCAGCCGAGCAGTACTTC
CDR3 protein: CASSGDSAAEQYF

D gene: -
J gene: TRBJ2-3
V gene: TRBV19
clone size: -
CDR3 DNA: TGTGCCAGTAGTGTCGGGCCGACAGATACGCAGTATTTT
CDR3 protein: CASSVGPTDTQYF

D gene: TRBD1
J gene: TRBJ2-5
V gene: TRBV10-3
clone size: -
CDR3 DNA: TGTGCCATCAGGCCGGGACAGGGGGCGCGGGAGACCCAGTACTTC
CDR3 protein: CAIRPGQGARETQYF

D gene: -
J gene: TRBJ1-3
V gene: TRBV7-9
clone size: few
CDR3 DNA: TGTGCCAGCAGTCCAACTTCTGGAAACACCATATATTTT
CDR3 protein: CASSPTSGNTIYF

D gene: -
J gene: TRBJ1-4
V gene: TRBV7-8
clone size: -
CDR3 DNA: TGTGCCAGCAGCCCCGACAGCGCGGGCGAAAAACTGTTTTTT
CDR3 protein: CASSPDSAGEKLFF

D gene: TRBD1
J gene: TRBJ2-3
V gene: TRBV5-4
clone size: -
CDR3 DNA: TGTGCCAGCAGCCCAGGACAGGAAGGGGAGTATTTT
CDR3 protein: CASSPGQEGEYF

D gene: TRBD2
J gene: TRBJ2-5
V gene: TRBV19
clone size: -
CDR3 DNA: TGTGCCAGTAGTTCACCGGGACTAGCGAAAGAGACCCAGTACTTC
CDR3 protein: CASSSPGLAKETQYF